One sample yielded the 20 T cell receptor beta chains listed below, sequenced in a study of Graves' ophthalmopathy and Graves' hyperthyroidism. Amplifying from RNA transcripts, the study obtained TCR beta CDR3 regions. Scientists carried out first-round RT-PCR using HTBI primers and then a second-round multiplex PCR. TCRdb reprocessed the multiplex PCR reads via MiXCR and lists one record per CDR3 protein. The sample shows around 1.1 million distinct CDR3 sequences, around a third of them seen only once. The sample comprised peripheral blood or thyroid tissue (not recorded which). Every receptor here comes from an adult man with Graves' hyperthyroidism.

The CDR3 loop reads CASSGGIMIQETQYF. The CDR3 DNA reads as TGTGCCAGCAGTGGGGGGATTATGATACAAGAGACCCAGTACTTC. The gene calls are TRBV6-1 and TRBJ2-5, with D perhaps given as TRBD1 or TRBD2 (5 bases each). This CDR3 spans 15 amino acids. Germline assignment: CDR1 MNHNS and CDR2 SASEGT. The V end lost 4 bases, the J end lost 2 bases, and 14 bases lay between the germline ends.

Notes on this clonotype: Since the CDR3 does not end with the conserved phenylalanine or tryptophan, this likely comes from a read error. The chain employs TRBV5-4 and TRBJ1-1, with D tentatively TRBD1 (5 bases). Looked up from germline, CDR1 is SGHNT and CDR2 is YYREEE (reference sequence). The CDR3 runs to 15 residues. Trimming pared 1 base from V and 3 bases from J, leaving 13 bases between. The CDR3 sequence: CASSLIGREDTEAFS. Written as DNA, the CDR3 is TGTGCCAGCAGCTTGATTGGCAGGGAGGACACTGAAGCTTTCTCT.

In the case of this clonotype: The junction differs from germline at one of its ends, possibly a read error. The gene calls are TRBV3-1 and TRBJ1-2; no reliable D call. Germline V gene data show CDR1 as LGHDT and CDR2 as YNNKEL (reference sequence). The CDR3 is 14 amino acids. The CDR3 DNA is TGTGCCAGCGGCCAAGATCCGAGTATTTCAGGCTACACCTTC. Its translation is CASGQDPSISGYTF.

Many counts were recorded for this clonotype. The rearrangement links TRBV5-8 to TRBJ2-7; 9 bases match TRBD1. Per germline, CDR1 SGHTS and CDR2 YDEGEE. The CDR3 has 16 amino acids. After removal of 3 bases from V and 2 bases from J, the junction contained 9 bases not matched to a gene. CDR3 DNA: TGTGCCAGCAGCTGGGGTGGGACAGGGCATACCTACGAGCAGTACTTC. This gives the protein CASSWGGTGHTYEQYF.

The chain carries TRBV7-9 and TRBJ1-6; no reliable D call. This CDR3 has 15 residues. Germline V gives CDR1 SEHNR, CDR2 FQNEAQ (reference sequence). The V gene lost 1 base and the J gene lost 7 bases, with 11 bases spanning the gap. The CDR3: CASSLVGIKNSPLHF. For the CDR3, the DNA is TGTGCCAGCAGCTTAGTGGGAATCAAAAATTCACCCCTCCACTTT.

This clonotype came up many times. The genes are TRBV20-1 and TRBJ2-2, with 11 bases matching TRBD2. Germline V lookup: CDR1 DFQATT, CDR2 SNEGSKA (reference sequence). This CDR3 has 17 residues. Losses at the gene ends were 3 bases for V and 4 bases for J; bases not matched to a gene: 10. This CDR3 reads CSASGSGGALFTGELFF. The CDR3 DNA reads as TGCAGTGCTAGTGGTAGCGGGGGGGCCTTGTTCACCGGGGAGCTGTTTTTT.

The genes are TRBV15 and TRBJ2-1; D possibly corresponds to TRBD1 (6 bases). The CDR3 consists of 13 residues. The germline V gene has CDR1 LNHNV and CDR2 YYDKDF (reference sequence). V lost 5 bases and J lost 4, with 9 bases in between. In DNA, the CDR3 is TGTGCCACCAGCGAGGACAGATACAATGAGCAGTTCTTC. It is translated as CATSEDRYNEQFF.

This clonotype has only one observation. CDR3 in DNA: TGTGCCAGCAGCTTAGGGTTACAGGGGGCCAACGTCCTGACTTTC. Translation gives CASSLGLQGANVLTF. The chain uses TRBV7-2 and TRBJ2-6; D is ambiguous. CDR3 length: 15 amino acids. Germline V gene lookup returns CDR1 SGHTA and CDR2 FQGNSA. Trimming took 1 base from V and 4 from J, leaving 8 bases between them.

CDR3 nucleotides: TGTGCCAGCAGCATTCAACAGGACAGCTGCTACACCTTC. It translates to CASSIQQDSCYTF. The gene calls are TRBV7-9 and TRBJ1-2, with D possibly TRBD1 on 6 matching bases. V gave up 5 bases and J gave up 9 bases, with 16 bases separating them. The length of the CDR3 is 13 residues. The germline V gene encodes CDR1 SEHNR and CDR2 FQNEAQ (reference sequence). The entire variable domain, with the rest obtained from reference TRBV7-9 and TRBJ1-2, is as follows: DTGVSQNPRHKITKRGQNVTFRCDPISEHNRLYWYRQTLGQGPEFLTYFQNEAQLEKSRLLSDRFSAERPKGSFSTLEIQRTEQGDSAMYLCASSIQQDSCYTFGSGTRLTVV.

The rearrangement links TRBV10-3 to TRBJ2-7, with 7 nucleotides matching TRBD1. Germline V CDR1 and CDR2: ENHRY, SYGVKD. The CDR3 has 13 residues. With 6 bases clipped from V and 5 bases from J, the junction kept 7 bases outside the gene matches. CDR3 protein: CAISRQGRNEQYF. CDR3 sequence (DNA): TGTGCCATCAGCCGACAGGGAAGGAACGAGCAGTACTTC.

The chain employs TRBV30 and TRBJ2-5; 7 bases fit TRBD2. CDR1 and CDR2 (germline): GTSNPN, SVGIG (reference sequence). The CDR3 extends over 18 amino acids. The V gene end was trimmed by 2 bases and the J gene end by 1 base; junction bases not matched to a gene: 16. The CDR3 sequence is CAWSFRIQRGLTQETQYF. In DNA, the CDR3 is TGTGCCTGGAGTTTTAGGATCCAGCGGGGACTAACCCAAGAGACCCAGTACTTC.

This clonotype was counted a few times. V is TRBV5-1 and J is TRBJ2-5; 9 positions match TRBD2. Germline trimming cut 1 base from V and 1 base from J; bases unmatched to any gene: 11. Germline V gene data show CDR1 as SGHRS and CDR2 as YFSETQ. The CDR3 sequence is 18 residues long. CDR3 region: CASSLRGAGGPSQETQYF. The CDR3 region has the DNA TGCGCCAGCAGCTTGAGGGGAGCGGGGGGCCCCTCCCAAGAGACCCAGTACTTC.

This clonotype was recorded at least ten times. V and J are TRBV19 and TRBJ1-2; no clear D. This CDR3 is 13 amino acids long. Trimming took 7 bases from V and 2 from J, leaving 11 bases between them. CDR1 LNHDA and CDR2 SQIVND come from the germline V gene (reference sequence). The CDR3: CASISHGNYGYTF. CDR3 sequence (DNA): TGTGCCAGTATATCCCACGGGAACTATGGCTACACCTTC.

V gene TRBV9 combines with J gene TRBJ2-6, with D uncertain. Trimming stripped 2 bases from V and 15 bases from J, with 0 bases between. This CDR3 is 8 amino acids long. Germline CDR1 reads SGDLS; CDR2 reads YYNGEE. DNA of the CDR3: TGTGCCAGCAGCGTCCTGACTTTC. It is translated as CASSVLTF.

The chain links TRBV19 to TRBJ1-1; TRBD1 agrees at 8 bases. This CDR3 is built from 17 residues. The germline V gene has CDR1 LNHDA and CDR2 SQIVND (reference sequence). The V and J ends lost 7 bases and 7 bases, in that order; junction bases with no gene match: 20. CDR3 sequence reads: CASIPTRQGARYGEAFF. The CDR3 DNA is TGTGCCAGTATCCCCACCCGGCAGGGGGCGCGGTACGGTGAAGCTTTCTTT.

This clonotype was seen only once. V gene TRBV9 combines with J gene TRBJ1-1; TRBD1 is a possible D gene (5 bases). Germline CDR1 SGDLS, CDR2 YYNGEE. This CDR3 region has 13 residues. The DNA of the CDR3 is TGTGCTAGAGCGGGACCGTTGGGCACTGAAGCTTTCTTT. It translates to CARAGPLGTEAFF.

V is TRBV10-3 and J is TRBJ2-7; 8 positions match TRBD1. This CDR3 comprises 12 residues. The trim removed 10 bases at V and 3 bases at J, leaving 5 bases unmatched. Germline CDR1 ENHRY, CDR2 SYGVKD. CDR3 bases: TGTGCCAGCGGGACAGGTTTCTACGAGCAGTACTTC. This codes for CASGTGFYEQYF.

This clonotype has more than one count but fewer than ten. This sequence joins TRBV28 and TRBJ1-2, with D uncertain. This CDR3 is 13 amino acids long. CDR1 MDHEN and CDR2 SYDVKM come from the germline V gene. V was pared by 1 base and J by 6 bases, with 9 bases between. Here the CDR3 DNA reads TGTGCCAGCAGTTTATCCTCCCGTAATGGCTACACCTTC. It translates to CASSLSSRNGYTF.

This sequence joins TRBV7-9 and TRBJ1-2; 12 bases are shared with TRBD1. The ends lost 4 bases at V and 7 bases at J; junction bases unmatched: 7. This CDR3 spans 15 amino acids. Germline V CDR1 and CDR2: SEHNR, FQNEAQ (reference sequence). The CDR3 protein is CASSSRDRGQGGYTF. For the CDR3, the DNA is TGTGCCAGCAGCTCCCGGGACAGGGGGCAGGGTGGCTACACCTTC. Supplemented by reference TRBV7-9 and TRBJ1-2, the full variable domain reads DTGVSQNPRHKITKRGQNVTFRCDPISEHNRLYWYRQTLGQGPEFLTYFQNEAQLEKSRLLSDRFSAERPKGSFSTLEIQRTEQGDSAMYLCASSSRDRGQGGYTFGSGTRLTVV.

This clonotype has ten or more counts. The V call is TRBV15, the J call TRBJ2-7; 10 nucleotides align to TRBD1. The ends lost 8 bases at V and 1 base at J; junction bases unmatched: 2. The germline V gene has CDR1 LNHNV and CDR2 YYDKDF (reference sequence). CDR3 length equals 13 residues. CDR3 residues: CATRDRGSYEQYF. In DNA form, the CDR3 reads TGTGCCACCCGGGACAGGGGTTCCTACGAGCAGTACTTC.